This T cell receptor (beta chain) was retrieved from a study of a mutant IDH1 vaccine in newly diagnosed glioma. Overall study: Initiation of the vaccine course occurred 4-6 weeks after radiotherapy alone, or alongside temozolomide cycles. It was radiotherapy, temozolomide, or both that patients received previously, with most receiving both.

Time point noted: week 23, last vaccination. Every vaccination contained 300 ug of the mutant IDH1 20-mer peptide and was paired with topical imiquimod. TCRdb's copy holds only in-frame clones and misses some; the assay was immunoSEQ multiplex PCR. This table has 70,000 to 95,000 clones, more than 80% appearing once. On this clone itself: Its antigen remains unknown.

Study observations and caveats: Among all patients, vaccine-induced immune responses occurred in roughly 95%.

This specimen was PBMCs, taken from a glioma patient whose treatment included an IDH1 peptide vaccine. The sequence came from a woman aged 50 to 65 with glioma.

As DNA, the CDR3 is TGTGCCATCAGTGAGTCGCAGATCACAGGGATAGGTCAGCCCCAGCATTTT. This translates into CAISESQITGIGQPQHF. V is TRBV10-3 and J is TRBJ1-5; the D gene is possibly TRBD1 (6 bases). Trimming shortened V by 0 bases and J by 6 bases, and 18 bases separated the two germline ends. CDR3 length: 17 residues. Germline V gene sequence: CDR1 ENHRY, CDR2 SYGVKD.